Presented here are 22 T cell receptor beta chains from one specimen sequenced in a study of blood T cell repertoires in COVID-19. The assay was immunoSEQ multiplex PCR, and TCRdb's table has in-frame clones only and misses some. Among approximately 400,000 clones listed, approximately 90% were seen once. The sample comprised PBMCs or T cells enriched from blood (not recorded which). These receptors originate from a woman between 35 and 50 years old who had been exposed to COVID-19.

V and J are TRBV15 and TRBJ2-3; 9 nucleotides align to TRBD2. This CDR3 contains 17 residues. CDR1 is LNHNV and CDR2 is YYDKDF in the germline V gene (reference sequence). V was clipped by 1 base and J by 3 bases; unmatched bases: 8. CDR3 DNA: TGTGCCACCAGCAGAGTCCTAGCGGGAAAATCAACAGATACGCAGTATTTT. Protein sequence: CATSRVLAGKSTDTQYF.

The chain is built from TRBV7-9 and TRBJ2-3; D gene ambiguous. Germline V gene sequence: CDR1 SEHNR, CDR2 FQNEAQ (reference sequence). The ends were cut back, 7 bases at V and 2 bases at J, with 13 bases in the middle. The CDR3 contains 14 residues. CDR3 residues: CASTPRGDTDTQYF. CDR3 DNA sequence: TGTGCCAGCACCCCAAGAGGCGACACAGATACGCAGTATTTT.

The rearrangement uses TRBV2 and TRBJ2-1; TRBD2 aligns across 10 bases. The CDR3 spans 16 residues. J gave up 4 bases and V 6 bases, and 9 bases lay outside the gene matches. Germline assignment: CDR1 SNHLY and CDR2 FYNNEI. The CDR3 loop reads CASSTPPSGGYNEQFF. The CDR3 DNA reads TGTGCCAGCAGCACTCCTCCTAGCGGGGGTTACAATGAGCAGTTCTTC.

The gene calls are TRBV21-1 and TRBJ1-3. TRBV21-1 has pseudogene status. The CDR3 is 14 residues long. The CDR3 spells CASSKGGAGNTIYF. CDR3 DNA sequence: TGTGCCAGCAGCAAAGGAGGAGCTGGAAACACCATATATTTT.

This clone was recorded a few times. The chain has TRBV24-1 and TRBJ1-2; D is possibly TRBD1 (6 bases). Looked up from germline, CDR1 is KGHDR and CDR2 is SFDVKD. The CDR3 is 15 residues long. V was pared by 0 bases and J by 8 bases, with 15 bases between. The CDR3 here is CATSDLSGDVRGYTF. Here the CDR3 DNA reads TGTGCCACCAGTGATTTGTCAGGGGATGTAAGAGGCTACACCTTC.

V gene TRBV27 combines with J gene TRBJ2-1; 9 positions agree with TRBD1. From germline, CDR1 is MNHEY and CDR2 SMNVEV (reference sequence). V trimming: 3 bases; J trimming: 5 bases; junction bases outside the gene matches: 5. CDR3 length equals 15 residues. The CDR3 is CASSFGDRVDNEQFF. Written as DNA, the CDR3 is TGTGCCAGCAGTTTTGGGGACAGGGTAGACAATGAGCAGTTCTTC.

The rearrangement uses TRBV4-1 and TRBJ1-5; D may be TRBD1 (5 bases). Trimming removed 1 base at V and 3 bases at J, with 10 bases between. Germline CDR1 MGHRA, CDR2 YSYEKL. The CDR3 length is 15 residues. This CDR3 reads CASSQGGVYNQPQHF. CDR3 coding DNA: TGCGCCAGCAGCCAAGGGGGGGTGTACAATCAGCCCCAGCATTTT.

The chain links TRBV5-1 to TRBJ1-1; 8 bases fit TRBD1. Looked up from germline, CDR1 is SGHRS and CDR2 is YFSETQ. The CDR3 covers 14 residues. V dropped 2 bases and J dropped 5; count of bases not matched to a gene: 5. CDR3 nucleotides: TGCGCCAGCAGCTTCACAGGGGGAGGGACTGAAGCTTTCTTT. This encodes CASSFTGGGTEAFF.

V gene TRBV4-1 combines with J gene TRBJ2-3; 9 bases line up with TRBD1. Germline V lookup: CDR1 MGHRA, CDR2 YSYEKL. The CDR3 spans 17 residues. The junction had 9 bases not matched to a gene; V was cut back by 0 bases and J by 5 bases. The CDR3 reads CASSQDGPGQGEDTQYF. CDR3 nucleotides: TGCGCCAGCAGCCAAGACGGGCCGGGACAGGGTGAAGATACGCAGTATTTT.

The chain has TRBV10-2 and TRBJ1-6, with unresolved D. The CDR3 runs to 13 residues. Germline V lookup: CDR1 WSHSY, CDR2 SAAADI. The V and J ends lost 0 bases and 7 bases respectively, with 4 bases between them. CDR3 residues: CASSESRNSPLHF. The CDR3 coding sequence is TGCGCCAGCAGTGAGTCCCGGAATTCACCCCTCCACTTT.

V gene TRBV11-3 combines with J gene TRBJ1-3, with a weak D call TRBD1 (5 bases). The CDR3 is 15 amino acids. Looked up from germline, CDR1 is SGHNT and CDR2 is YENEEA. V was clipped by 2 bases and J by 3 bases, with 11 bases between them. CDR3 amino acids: CASSLLRGVGNTIYF. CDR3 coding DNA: TGTGCCAGCAGCTTATTGCGGGGCGTTGGAAACACCATATATTTT.

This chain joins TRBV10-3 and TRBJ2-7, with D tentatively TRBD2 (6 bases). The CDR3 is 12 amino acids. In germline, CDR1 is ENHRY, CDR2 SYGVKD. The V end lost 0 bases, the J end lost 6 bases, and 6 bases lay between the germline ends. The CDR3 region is CAISESGGEQYF. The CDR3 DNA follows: TGTGCCATCAGTGAGTCGGGAGGCGAGCAGTACTTC.

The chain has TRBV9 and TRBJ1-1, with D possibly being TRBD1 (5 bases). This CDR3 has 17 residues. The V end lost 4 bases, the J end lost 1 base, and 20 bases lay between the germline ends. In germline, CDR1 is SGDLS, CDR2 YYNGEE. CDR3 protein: CASSPSPRLTENTEAFF. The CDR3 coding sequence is TGTGCCAGCAGCCCGAGCCCACGCTTGACAGAGAACACTGAAGCTTTCTTT.

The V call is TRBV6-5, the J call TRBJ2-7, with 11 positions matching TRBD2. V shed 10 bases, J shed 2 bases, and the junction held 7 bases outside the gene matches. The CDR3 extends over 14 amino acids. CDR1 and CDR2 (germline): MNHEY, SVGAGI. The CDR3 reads CATTRSGGAYEQYF. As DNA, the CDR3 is TGTGCCACCACCCGTAGCGGGGGGGCCTACGAGCAGTACTTC.

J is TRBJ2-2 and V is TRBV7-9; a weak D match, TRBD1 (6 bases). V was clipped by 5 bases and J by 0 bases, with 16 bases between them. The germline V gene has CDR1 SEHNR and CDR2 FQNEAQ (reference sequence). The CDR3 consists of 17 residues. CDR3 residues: CASSPKTQGTNTGELFF. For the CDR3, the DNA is TGTGCCAGCAGCCCTAAAACACAGGGAACGAACACCGGGGAGCTGTTTTTT.

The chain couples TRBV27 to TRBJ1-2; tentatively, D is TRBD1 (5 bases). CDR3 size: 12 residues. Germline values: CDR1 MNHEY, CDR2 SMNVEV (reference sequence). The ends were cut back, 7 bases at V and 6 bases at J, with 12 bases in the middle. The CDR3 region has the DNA TGTGCCAGCACGGGGGGGAGAGATGGCTACACCTTC. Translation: CASTGGRDGYTF.

The CDR3 DNA reads TGTGCCAGCAGTAGGGACAGCCGATCTGGAAACACCATATATTTT. It specifies CASSRDSRSGNTIYF. This chain joins TRBV6-5 and TRBJ1-3, with 7 nucleotides matching TRBD1. V trimming: 5 bases; J trimming: 1 base; junction bases outside the gene matches: 5. CDR1 MNHEY and CDR2 SVGAGI come from the germline V gene. This CDR3 is built from 15 residues.

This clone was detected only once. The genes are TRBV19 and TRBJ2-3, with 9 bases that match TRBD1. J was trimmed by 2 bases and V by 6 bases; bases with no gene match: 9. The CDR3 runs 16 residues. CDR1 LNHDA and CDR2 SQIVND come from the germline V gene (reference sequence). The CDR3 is CASSPEGTGYTDTQYF. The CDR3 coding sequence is TGTGCCAGTAGCCCGGAGGGGACAGGGTACACAGATACGCAGTATTTT.

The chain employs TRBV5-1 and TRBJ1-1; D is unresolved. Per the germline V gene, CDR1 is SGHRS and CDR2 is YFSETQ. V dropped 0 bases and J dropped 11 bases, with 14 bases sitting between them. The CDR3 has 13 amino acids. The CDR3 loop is CASSLVDPTGAFF. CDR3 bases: TGCGCCAGCAGCTTGGTCGACCCTACGGGGGCTTTCTTT. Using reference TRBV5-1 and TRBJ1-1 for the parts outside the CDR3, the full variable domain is KAGVTQTPRYLIKTRGQQVTLSCSPISGHRSVSWYQQTPGQGLQFLFEYFSETQRNKGNFPGRFSGRQFSNSRSEMNVSTLELGDSALYLCASSLVDPTGAFFGQGTRLTVV.

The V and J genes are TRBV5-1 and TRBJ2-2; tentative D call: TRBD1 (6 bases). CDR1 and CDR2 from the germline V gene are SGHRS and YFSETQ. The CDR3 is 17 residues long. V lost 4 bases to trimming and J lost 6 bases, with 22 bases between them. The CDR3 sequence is CASSVLQGLQGSGELFF. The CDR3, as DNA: TGCGCCAGCAGCGTGCTACAGGGTTTACAGGGCTCCGGGGAGCTGTTTTTT. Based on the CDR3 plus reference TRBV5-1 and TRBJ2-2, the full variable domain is KAGVTQTPRYLIKTRGQQVTLSCSPISGHRSVSWYQQTPGQGLQFLFEYFSETQRNKGNFPGRFSGRQFSNSRSEMNVSTLELGDSALYLCASSVLQGLQGSGELFFGEGSRLTVL.

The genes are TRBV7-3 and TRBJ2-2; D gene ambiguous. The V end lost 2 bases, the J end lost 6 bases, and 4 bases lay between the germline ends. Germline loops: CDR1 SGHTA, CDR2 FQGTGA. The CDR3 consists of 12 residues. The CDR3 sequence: CASSLGPGELFF. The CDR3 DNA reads TGTGCCAGCAGCTTAGGCCCCGGGGAGCTGTTTTTT.

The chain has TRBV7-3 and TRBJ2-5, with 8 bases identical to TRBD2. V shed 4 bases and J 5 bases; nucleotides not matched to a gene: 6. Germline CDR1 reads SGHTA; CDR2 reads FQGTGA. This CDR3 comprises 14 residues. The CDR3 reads CASSSGGGGETQYF. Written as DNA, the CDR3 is TGTGCCAGCAGCTCGGGAGGGGGAGGCGAGACCCAGTACTTC.